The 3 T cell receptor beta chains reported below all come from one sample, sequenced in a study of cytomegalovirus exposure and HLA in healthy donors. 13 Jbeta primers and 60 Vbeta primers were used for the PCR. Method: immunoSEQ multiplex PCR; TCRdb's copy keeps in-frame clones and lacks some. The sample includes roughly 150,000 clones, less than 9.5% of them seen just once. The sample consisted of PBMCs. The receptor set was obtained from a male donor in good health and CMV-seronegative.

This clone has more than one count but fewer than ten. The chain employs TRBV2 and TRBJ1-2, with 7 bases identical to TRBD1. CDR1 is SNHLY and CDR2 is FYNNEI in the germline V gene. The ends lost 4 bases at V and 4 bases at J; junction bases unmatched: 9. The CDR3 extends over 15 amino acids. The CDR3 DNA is TGTGCCAGCAGTGTTCAGGACAGGCGGGGCTATGGCTACACCTTC. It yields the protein CASSVQDRRGYGYTF.

The CDR3 region is CASSRDKRGTEAFF. In DNA, the CDR3 is TGTGCCAGCAGTCGGGACAAAAGAGGCACTGAAGCTTTCTTT. The chain carries TRBV5-8 and TRBJ1-1, with D perhaps TRBD1 (6 bases). The V and J ends lost 5 bases and 4 bases respectively, with 15 bases between them. The CDR3 consists of 14 residues. Germline loops: CDR1 SGHTS, CDR2 YDEGEE.

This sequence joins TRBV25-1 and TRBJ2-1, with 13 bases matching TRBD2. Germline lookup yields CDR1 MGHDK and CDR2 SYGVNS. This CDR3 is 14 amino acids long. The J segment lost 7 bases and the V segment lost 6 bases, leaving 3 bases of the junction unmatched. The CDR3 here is CASRLGLAGNEQFF. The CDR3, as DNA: TGTGCCAGCAGGCTGGGACTAGCGGGAAATGAGCAGTTCTTC.